This T cell receptor beta chain was documented in a study of technical replicates of blood from several donors. Here immunoSEQ multiplex PCR was the method, and the copy in TCRdb shows in-frame clones only, minus some. In the table there are 75,000 to 95,000 clones, over 90% of which are singletons. CDR1 and CDR2 (germline): WSHSY, SAAADI. The V end lost 2 bases, the J end lost 4 bases, and 8 bases lay between the germline ends. CDR3 length equals 13 residues. The V call is TRBV10-2, the J call TRBJ1-1; D is possibly TRBD1 (5 bases). Sequencing was performed on T cells isolated from PBMCs. This TCR was sampled from a human donor in good health. The CDR3: CASSEQQGTEAFF. CDR3 DNA: TGCGCCAGCAGTGAGCAGCAGGGCACTGAAGCTTTCTTT.